This TCR beta chain was recovered during a study of cytomegalovirus exposure and HLA in healthy donors. At the level of the study: About 85 million unique TCRs from HLA-typed donors were held in an early release of data.

PCR primers comprised 60 Vbeta and 13 Jbeta primers. Profiling relied on immunoSEQ multiplex PCR, and the TCRdb table lists in-frame clones only, not all of them. The repertoire consists of about 60,000 clones, with about 80% occurring once and the leading ten covering approximately 3.3%. This CDR3 comprises 13 residues. Trimming cost V 4 bases and J 5 bases; bases outside gene matches: 7. Looked up from germline, CDR1 is GTSNPN and CDR2 is SVGIG (reference sequence). The clonotype originates from a woman in her 40s in good health and CMV-seropositive. Sequencing was carried out using PBMCs. The chain is built from TRBV30 and TRBJ2-7; 8 nucleotides match TRBD1. The DNA of the CDR3 is TGTGCCTGGAATGGACAGGGTAACAACGAGCAGTACTTC. Protein: CAWNGQGNNEQYF.